This record concerns one T cell receptor (beta chain) sequence. The data derive from a study of somatic mutations in cytotoxic T cells in rheumatoid arthritis. Study-level information: Patient blood (under 33 ml EDTA) was drawn right after diagnosis, before any treatment.

The V end was cut by 3 bases, the J end by 5 bases, with 17 bases between. This CDR3 has 16 amino acids. Germline V gives CDR1 SGHVS, CDR2 FQNEAQ. Magnetic beads with positive selection isolated CD4+ and CD8+ fractions, whose purity was verified by flow cytometry. Only in-frame clones appear in the TCRdb table, and some are missing; sequencing was by immunoSEQ multiplex PCR. This sample has around 15,000 clones, with over 80% found just once. Sequencing was carried out using CD8+ T cells sorted from blood. The receptor was isolated from an adult with rheumatoid arthritis. The rearrangement links TRBV7-8 to TRBJ2-1; weak D call: TRBD1 (6 bases). CDR3 protein: CASSFSYGTGNNEQFF. CDR3 sequence (DNA): TGTGCCAGCAGCTTCTCCTACGGTACAGGGAACAATGAGCAGTTCTTC.